This T cell receptor (beta chain) is from a study of tumor-infiltrating lymphocytes in glioblastoma multiforme. Study-level findings and limits: Just one glioblastoma patient contributed to the TCR-mutation comparison. Clone frequencies may be distorted by unequal TCR transcripts per cell.

As concerns this clonotype: Its antigen is as yet unknown.

TCR beta libraries were built from RNA through three nested multiplex PCR rounds using modified ARM-PCR. Input was 0.5 ug total RNA, reverse-transcribed with a C-beta primer. Unique molecular identifiers were not described for the libraries. TCRdb re-called the multiplex PCR reads through MiXCR, storing one row per CDR3 protein. The data show about 12,000 distinct CDR3 sequences, around three fifths seen once. The CDR3 totals 16 residues. Germline assignment: CDR1 SGHTA and CDR2 FQGNSA. The trim removed 1 base at V and 2 bases at J, leaving 5 bases unmatched. This clonotype originated in a male donor with glioblastoma. V usage is TRBV7-2 and J usage is TRBJ2-3; 8 bases line up with TRBD2. The source material was brain tumor tissue. CDR3 DNA sequence: TGTACCAGCAGCTTAGGCGGGGGGTTCCCCACAGATACGCAGTATTTT. Protein: CTSSLGGGFPTDTQYF.